The 13 T cell receptor beta chains given below trace back to one sample, sequenced in a study of CD8 T cells in ankylosing spondylitis. General observations from the study: Roughly eight highly homologous variants made up a TCR beta motif that seemed to typify ankylosing spondylitis blood.

TCRdb analysed the 5' RACE reads with MiXCR anew, one entry per CDR3 protein. The sample includes roughly 700,000 distinct CDR3 sequences, 15% to 20% of them seen just once. What these receptors recognize is not known. Sequences were obtained from blood, either unsorted or a sorted T cell fraction (not recorded which). Receptors originate from a male donor with ankylosing spondylitis.

This clonotype was seen a few times. The V and J genes are TRBV6-1 and TRBJ2-3; 7 positions agree with TRBD1. Germline V gene data show CDR1 as MNHNS and CDR2 as SASEGT. There are 15 residues in the CDR3. The V and J ends lost 5 bases and 4 bases, in that order; junction bases with no gene match: 9. DNA for the CDR3: TGTGCCAGCAGTCCACAGGGGTTAGCTCCAGATACGCAGTATTTT. It specifies CASSPQGLAPDTQYF.

This clonotype came up a few times. V and J are TRBV9 and TRBJ1-1; 7 bases are shared with TRBD1. The junction had 8 bases not matched to a gene; V was cut back by 3 bases and J by 6 bases. The CDR3 totals 14 residues. CDR1 and CDR2 (germline): SGDLS, YYNGEE. CDR3 residues: CASSAAQGSAEAFF. CDR3 DNA: TGTGCCAGCAGCGCAGCACAGGGGAGCGCTGAAGCTTTCTTT.

This clonotype was recorded a few times. V usage is TRBV29-1 and J usage is TRBJ2-7; 8 positions match TRBD1. Germline assignment: CDR1 SQVTM and CDR2 ANQGSEA. There are 15 residues in the CDR3. The junction had 11 bases not matched to a gene; V was cut back by 4 bases and J by 3 bases. The CDR3 nucleotides are TGCAGCGTTGCCGCGAGACAGGGGCGTTACTACGAGCAGTACTTC. Residues: CSVAARQGRYYEQYF.

The V call is TRBV5-1, the J call TRBJ2-7; TRBD1 agrees at 9 bases. The CDR3 runs 14 residues. Germline V gene sequence: CDR1 SGHRS, CDR2 YFSETQ. Trimming took 4 bases from V and 6 from J; bases not matched to a gene: 8. CDR3 region: CASSLLDRGGEQYF. The CDR3 nucleotides are TGCGCCAGCAGCCTCTTGGACAGGGGAGGCGAGCAGTACTTC.

V and J are TRBV5-1 and TRBJ2-3; 12 bases map to TRBD2. Per germline, CDR1 SGHRS and CDR2 YFSETQ. The CDR3 sequence is 14 residues long. V trimming: 4 bases; J trimming: 4 bases; junction bases outside the gene matches: 1. CDR3 DNA sequence: TGCGCCAGCAGCGCTAGCGGGGGGGCAGATACGCAGTATTTT. Encoded protein: CASSASGGADTQYF.

The rearrangement uses TRBV18 and TRBJ2-1; TRBD2 aligns across 14 bases. V lost 2 bases, J lost 13 bases, and 10 bases stayed unmatched. CDR3 length: 16 residues. Looked up from germline, CDR1 is KGHSH and CDR2 is LQKENI. The CDR3 loop is CASSPNTGLAGVDQFF. DNA for the CDR3: TGTGCCAGCTCACCAAATACGGGACTAGCGGGAGTCGATCAGTTCTTC.

The chain has TRBV6-1 and TRBJ2-3; D may correspond to TRBD1 or TRBD2 (6 bases each). Trimming stripped 6 bases from V and 0 bases from J, with 16 bases between. This CDR3 is built from 16 residues. Germline V gene data show CDR1 as MNHNS and CDR2 as SASEGT. CDR3 amino acids: CASRRPGAGSTDTQYF. For the CDR3, the DNA is TGTGCCAGCAGGCGACCGGGGGCCGGTAGCACAGATACGCAGTATTTT.

There are a few counts of this clonotype. The chain couples TRBV11-3 to TRBJ2-5, with D perhaps TRBD1 (6 bases). This CDR3 comprises 17 residues. Germline V CDR1 and CDR2: SGHNT, YENEEA. Trimming shortened V by 3 bases and J by 2 bases, and 19 bases separated the two germline ends. The chain's CDR3 is CASSLSFGVGQQETQYF. The CDR3 region has the DNA TGTGCCAGCAGCTTGAGTTTTGGTGTGGGACAACAAGAGACCCAGTACTTC.

The chain joins TRBV20-1 to TRBJ1-1; no clear D. Germline lookup yields CDR1 DFQATT and CDR2 SNEGSKA (reference sequence). Trimming took 1 base from V and 7 from J, leaving 19 bases between them. The CDR3 loop spans 15 amino acids. The CDR3 DNA sequence: TGCAGTGCTAGAGGTGGGCTCAGAGGAGGGATTGAAGCTTTCTTT. The encoded protein is CSARGGLRGGIEAFF.

The table lists this clonotype with a few counts. The chain links TRBV11-3 to TRBJ2-1; D possibly corresponds to TRBD2 (7 bases). CDR1 and CDR2 from the germline V gene are SGHNT and YENEEA. Trimming pared 4 bases from V and 7 bases from J, leaving 23 bases between. This CDR3 has 17 amino acids. The DNA of the CDR3 is TGTGCCAGCAGCTCGGGAGGAGGGGGATGGGGAGCGAATGAGCAGTTCTTC. Amino acid sequence: CASSSGGGGWGANEQFF. Based on the CDR3 plus reference TRBV11-3 and TRBJ2-1, the full variable domain is EAGVVQSPRYKIIEKKQPVAFWCNPISGHNTLYWYLQNLGQGPELLIRYENEEAVDDSQLPKDRFSAERLKGVDSTLKIQPAELGDSAVYLCASSSGGGGWGANEQFFGPGTRLTVL.

The chain is built from TRBV6-1 and TRBJ2-2; D may be TRBD2 (6 bases). The germline V gene has CDR1 MNHNS and CDR2 SASEGT. V was clipped by 2 bases and J by 5 bases, with 15 bases between them. The CDR3 has 16 amino acids. The DNA of the CDR3 is TGTGCCAGCAGTGAACGACGGGAGCGCCGGACCGGGGAGCTGTTTTTT. Translation gives CASSERRERRTGELFF.

The genes are TRBV7-9 and TRBJ1-1, with D possibly matching TRBD1 (5 bases). This CDR3 region has 14 residues. The V gene lost 5 bases and the J gene lost 2 bases, with 12 bases spanning the gap. From germline, CDR1 is SEHNR and CDR2 FQNEAQ (reference sequence). The CDR3 protein is CASSGRVYNTEAFF. The DNA for the CDR3 is TGTGCCAGCAGCGGCAGGGTGTACAACACTGAAGCTTTCTTT.

This chain joins TRBV4-1 and TRBJ2-1; no clear D gene. Looked up from germline, CDR1 is MGHRA and CDR2 is YSYEKL. V dropped 2 bases and J dropped 1 base, with 9 bases sitting between them. The CDR3 has 15 amino acids. CDR3 in amino acids: CASSQSAGSYNEQFF. The CDR3 DNA follows: TGCGCCAGCAGCCAATCAGCCGGTTCCTACAATGAGCAGTTCTTC.